The 11 T cell receptor beta chains listed next were all sequenced from one sample in a study of T cell clones after liver transplantation. Assay: immunoSEQ multiplex PCR; the TCRdb copy retains only in-frame clones and omits some. The sample holds over 55,000 clones; about 71% are singletons and the top ten take about 3%. The specimen comprised CD4+ T cells from blood, sampled at the approximately 16-month timepoint. These receptor sequences come from a human patient who received a liver transplant. Some T cells here may be from the graft donor.

The chain has TRBV10-2 and TRBJ2-7; TRBD2 matches at 7 bases. V lost 2 bases, J lost 7 bases, and 5 bases stayed unmatched. This CDR3 region has 13 residues. Germline loops: CDR1 WSHSY, CDR2 SAAADI. The CDR3 coding sequence is TGCGCCAGCAGTGAGGCCGGGGGAGGGGAGCAGTACGTC. Translation: CASSEAGGGEQYV.

The chain combines TRBV10-3 with TRBJ1-1; no reliable D call. Germline loops: CDR1 ENHRY, CDR2 SYGVKD. CDR3 length: 12 amino acids. With 3 bases removed from V and 0 bases from J, the gap between germline ends came to 2 bases. This CDR3 is CAISDLNTEAFF. CDR3 in DNA: TGTGCCATCAGTGACCTGAACACTGAAGCTTTCTTT.

V and J are TRBV7-9 and TRBJ2-2; 8 bases fit TRBD2. The germline V gene encodes CDR1 SEHNR and CDR2 FQNEAQ (reference sequence). V shed 8 bases and J 0 bases; nucleotides not matched to a gene: 5. This CDR3 contains 15 residues. The CDR3 here is CASPSGGSNTGELFF. DNA of the CDR3: TGTGCCAGCCCCTCGGGGGGGTCGAACACCGGGGAGCTGTTTTTT.

The chain joins TRBV7-6 to TRBJ2-1; 12 nucleotides agree with TRBD2. V lost 5 bases to trimming and J lost 4 bases; unmatched junction nucleotides: 3. Germline V gene data show CDR1 as SGHVS and CDR2 as FNYEAQ. The CDR3 totals 15 residues. The CDR3 is CASSPSGGVYNEQFF. The CDR3 DNA reads as TGTGCCAGCAGCCCTAGCGGGGGGGTATACAATGAGCAGTTCTTC.

The rearrangement uses TRBV11-3 and TRBJ2-1, with 8 bases aligning to TRBD2. Germline trimming cut 5 bases from V and 2 bases from J; bases unmatched to any gene: 5. Per germline, CDR1 SGHNT and CDR2 YENEEA. The CDR3 consists of 15 residues. The CDR3 region has the DNA TGTGCCAGCAGCGGTAGCGGGGCGACCTACAATGAGCAGTTCTTC. Residues: CASSGSGATYNEQFF.

This rearrangement joins TRBV11-2 to TRBJ1-2; D call uncertain. Deletions cut 1 base from V and 2 bases from J, with 11 bases between. Germline V gene data show CDR1 as SGHAT and CDR2 as FQNNGV. This CDR3 is 15 amino acids long. The CDR3 loop is CASSLGGRENYGYTF. CDR3 nucleotide sequence: TGTGCCAGCAGCTTAGGAGGTCGAGAAAACTATGGCTACACCTTC.

In its sample, this clone ranks as medium-sized. The chain is built from TRBV18 and TRBJ2-1; D remains unclear. V lost 6 bases and J 9 bases, leaving 15 bases between the germline ends. The V gene's germline CDR1 is KGHSH and CDR2 LQKENI. The CDR3 is 13 amino acids. The CDR3 region has the DNA TGTGCCAGCTCTTTAGATGCAGTTTCTGAGCAGTTCTTC. As protein: CASSLDAVSEQFF.

The rearrangement uses TRBV30 and TRBJ2-3; D is perhaps TRBD2 (6 bases). This CDR3 has 12 residues. Trimming left V 0 bases short and J 6 bases short, with 7 bases between. The germline V gene encodes CDR1 GTSNPN and CDR2 SVGIG (reference sequence). Written as DNA, the CDR3 is TGTGCCTGGAGTGTTGGGGGGGATACGCAGTATTTT. Its protein product is CAWSVGGDTQYF.

The rearrangement uses TRBV4-3 and TRBJ1-2, with D perhaps TRBD1 (6 bases). The length of the CDR3 is 13 residues. V shed 0 bases and J shed 5 bases, with 7 bases lying between them. CDR1 and CDR2 (germline): LGHNA, YSLEER. The CDR3 nucleotides are TGCGCCAGCAGCCAAGACAGGGGATATGGCTACACCTTC. It yields the protein CASSQDRGYGYTF.

The chain couples TRBV29-1 to TRBJ2-5; TRBD1 agrees at 10 bases. The CDR3 is 13 amino acids. V gave up 6 bases and J gave up 5 bases; unmatched junction bases: 6. Germline-derived CDR1 and CDR2 are SQVTM and ANQGSEA. The CDR3 sequence is CSVRQGAGETQYF. The CDR3 bases are TGCAGCGTGCGACAGGGGGCCGGGGAGACCCAGTACTTC.

The CDR3 spells CASSSPGGLDTGELFF. The CDR3 bases are TGTGCCAGCAGTTCCCCCGGGGGGCTCGACACCGGGGAGCTGTTTTTT. This rearrangement joins TRBV28 to TRBJ2-2; perhaps TRBD2 as D (7 bases). Trimming left V 4 bases short and J 3 bases short, with 15 bases between. This CDR3 has 16 amino acids. CDR1 MDHEN and CDR2 SYDVKM come from the germline V gene.